This T cell receptor (beta chain) was sequenced in a study of cytomegalovirus exposure and HLA in healthy donors. 13 Jbeta primers and 60 Vbeta primers were used for the PCR. Some clones are missing from TCRdb's copy, which holds only in-frame ones; the method was immunoSEQ multiplex PCR. The repertoire holds around 99,000 clones, with 81% as singletons. The V segment lost 4 bases and the J segment 6 bases; nucleotides outside the gene matches: 9. Looked up from germline, CDR1 is KGHSH and CDR2 is LQKENI. There are 14 residues in the CDR3. The source is a man aged 25-45 years in good health and CMV-seronegative. The chain combines TRBV18 with TRBJ2-7; 7 nucleotides align to TRBD1. The specimen was PBMCs. The CDR3 DNA is TGTGCCAGCTCACTAAACAGGGGTCCGGGCGAGCAGTACTTC. It is translated as CASSLNRGPGEQYF.